What follows are 30 T cell receptor beta chains derived from one specimen sequenced in a study. TCRdb re-derived calls from the 5' RACE reads in MiXCR, one entry per CDR3 protein. The table lists about 41,000 distinct CDR3 sequences, less than 35% of them singletons. The sequenced sample was memory CD4+ T cells sorted from a lymph node. Subset given: memory CD4+ T cells, CD4+CD45RO+CD25-. The receptor source for this set is a female donor with breast cancer.

V is TRBV10-1 and J is TRBJ2-3, with 8 bases identical to TRBD1. J gave up 4 bases and V 3 bases, and 3 bases lay outside the gene matches. Germline V gene lookup returns CDR1 WNHNN and CDR2 SYGVQD (reference sequence). CDR3 length: 14 residues. CDR3 DNA: TGCGCCAGCAGTGAACAGGGGGACCCAGATACGCAGTATTTT. It is translated as CASSEQGDPDTQYF.

The DNA for the CDR3 is TGTGCCTGGAGATGGGGGTCTTACAATGAGCAGTTCTTC. This translates into CAWRWGSYNEQFF. The genes are TRBV30 and TRBJ2-1; D is tentatively TRBD1 or TRBD2 (5 bases each). The CDR3 is made up of 13 amino acids. Trimming left V 3 bases short and J 4 bases short, with 10 bases between. Germline V gene sequence: CDR1 GTSNPN, CDR2 SVGIG (reference sequence).

Notes on this clonotype: The junction departs from germline at one end; a sequencing error may be responsible. The chain carries TRBV3-1 and TRBJ2-1; 10 bases line up with TRBD2. This CDR3 is built from 15 residues. Germline V gene data show CDR1 as LGHDT and CDR2 as YNNKEL (reference sequence). CDR3: CASSLLASGSNVQFF. CDR3 bases: TGTGCCAGCAGCCTTCTAGCTAGCGGGAGTAATGTGCAGTTCTTC.

This clonotype came up a few times. J is TRBJ2-6 and V is TRBV7-3; tentative D call: TRBD2 (6 bases). CDR3 length: 15 residues. The germline V gene has CDR1 SGHTA and CDR2 FQGTGA. Trimming cost V 5 bases and J 4 bases, with 12 bases left between them. The CDR3 DNA sequence: TGTGCCAGCAGCCTAGGGGCGGGAGGGGCCAACGTCCTGACTTTC. Amino acids: CASSLGAGGANVLTF.

This clonotype has just a few counts. The V gene is TRBV7-9, the J gene TRBJ1-1; D call uncertain. The CDR3 length is 15 residues. Looked up from germline, CDR1 is SEHNR and CDR2 is FQNEAQ (reference sequence). V was clipped by 5 bases and J by 1 base, with 14 bases between them. DNA of the CDR3: TGTGCCAGCAGCCCACCGCTGGACGGGAACACTGAAGCTTTCTTT. This encodes CASSPPLDGNTEAFF.

V and J are TRBV9 and TRBJ2-1; D may correspond to TRBD1 or TRBD2 (5 bases each). The CDR3 totals 15 residues. V lost 6 bases, J lost 0 bases, and 13 bases lay in between. Germline lookup yields CDR1 SGDLS and CDR2 YYNGEE. The CDR3 here is CASTRDPGSYNEQFF. CDR3 sequence (DNA): TGTGCCAGCACCCGGGACCCAGGCTCCTACAATGAGCAGTTCTTC.

Only a few counts were recorded for this clonotype. The chain couples TRBV6-1 to TRBJ2-7; the D gene is possibly TRBD1 (6 bases). Trimming took off 2 bases at V and 7 bases at J, with 12 bases between the two ends. Germline V gene data show CDR1 as MNHNS and CDR2 as SASEGT. This CDR3 is built from 13 residues. The chain's CDR3 is CASSENYDREQYF. The CDR3 DNA is TGTGCCAGCAGTGAAAACTACGACAGGGAGCAGTACTTC.

The J gene is TRBJ2-6, the V gene TRBV5-1; D uncertain. V lost 0 bases to trimming and J lost 0 bases, with 7 bases between them. The germline V gene has CDR1 SGHRS and CDR2 YFSETQ. The CDR3 sequence is 16 residues long. CDR3 in amino acids: CASSLELHSGANVLTF. Here the CDR3 DNA reads TGCGCCAGCAGCTTGGAATTGCACTCTGGGGCCAACGTCCTGACTTTC.

With regard to this clonotype: Compared with germline, one end of the junction differs, possibly owing to a read error. The chain uses TRBV9 and TRBJ2-1; unclear D gene. This CDR3 is 14 amino acids long. Per the germline V gene, CDR1 is SGDLS and CDR2 is YYNGEE. CDR3 in DNA: TGTACCAGCAGCGCCGGCCGGTCCTACAATGAGCAGTTCTTC. This codes for CTSSAGRSYNEQFF.

The genes are TRBV12-3 or TRBV12-4 and TRBJ2-5, with TRBD2 matching over 8 bases. The CDR3 loop spans 15 amino acids. Germline trimming cut 3 bases from V and 1 base from J; bases unmatched to any gene: 4. CDR3 DNA sequence: TGTGCCAGCAGTTTGGGAAGCGGGAGCCAAGAGACCCAGTACTTC. This codes for CASSLGSGSQETQYF.

The J gene is TRBJ2-5, the V gene TRBV9; D gene uncertain. The CDR3 consists of 15 residues. The V and J ends lost 4 bases and 5 bases respectively, with 18 bases between them. The germline CDR1 and CDR2 sequences are SGDLS and YYNGEE. CDR3 coding DNA: TGTGCCAGCAGCCCACTTCGACAACTTGGCGAGACCCAGTACTTC. Its protein product is CASSPLRQLGETQYF.

Concerning this clonotype: An end of the junction differs from the germline gene, which may be a read error. The J gene is TRBJ1-6, the V gene TRBV3-1; D not resolved. Germline V gene lookup returns CDR1 LGHDT and CDR2 YNNKEL (reference sequence). CDR3 length: 15 residues. The chain's CDR3 is CAGSLGTWGNSPLHF. The CDR3 nucleotides read TGTGCCGGCAGCCTAGGAACTTGGGGTAATTCACCCCTCCACTTT. Complete variable domain (other parts from reference TRBV3-1 and TRBJ1-6): DTAVSQTPKYLVTQMGNDKSIKCEQNLGHDTMYWYKQDSKKFLKIMFSYNNKELIINETVPNRFSPKSPDKAHLNLHINSLELGDSAVYFCAGSLGTWGNSPLHFGNGTRLTVT.

The V call is TRBV20-1, the J call TRBJ2-7, with 7 bases aligning to TRBD2. Germline assignment: CDR1 DFQATT and CDR2 SNEGSKA (reference sequence). The CDR3 is 14 amino acids. After removal of 6 bases from V and 3 bases from J, the junction contained 11 bases not matched to a gene. In DNA form, the CDR3 reads TGCAGTGCCCCGGTGCGGGGAGGGAACTACGAGCAGTACTTC. Encoded protein: CSAPVRGGNYEQYF.

This clonotype was seen a handful of times. V is TRBV15 and J is TRBJ2-3; D is possibly TRBD1 or TRBD2 (5 bases each). Trimming left V 0 bases short and J 1 base short, with 11 bases between. The germline CDR1 and CDR2 sequences are LNHNV and YYDKDF (reference sequence). This CDR3 has 16 amino acids. CDR3 loop: CATSRESRGGTDTQYF. The CDR3 bases are TGTGCCACCAGCAGAGAGTCCAGAGGGGGCACAGATACGCAGTATTTT.

This chain joins TRBV7-6 and TRBJ2-7, with TRBD2 as a possible D gene (6 bases). The V end lost 7 bases, the J end lost 0 bases, and 16 bases lay between the germline ends. The CDR3 is 15 amino acids. The germline V gene has CDR1 SGHVS and CDR2 FNYEAQ. CDR3 DNA sequence: TGTGCCAGCACCCCAACCGGGGGTTCCTCCTACGAGCAGTACTTC. Translating it yields CASTPTGGSSYEQYF.

The chain is built from TRBV4-3 and TRBJ2-3, with 12 bases aligning to TRBD2. Trimming cost V 0 bases and J 3 bases; bases outside gene matches: 13. The CDR3 is made up of 20 amino acids. Looked up from germline, CDR1 is LGHNA and CDR2 is YSLEER. The CDR3 region is CASSQDIVRATSGRTDTQYF. The CDR3 DNA is TGCGCCAGCAGCCAAGATATAGTTCGGGCGACTAGCGGGAGAACAGATACGCAGTATTTT.

This clonotype was observed a few times. This rearrangement joins TRBV7-9 to TRBJ1-3; D may be TRBD1 (5 bases). V dropped 5 bases and J dropped 11 bases, with 19 bases sitting between them. Germline CDR1 SEHNR, CDR2 FQNEAQ (reference sequence). This CDR3 contains 14 residues. CDR3 protein: CASSAGPPDRAIYF. The CDR3 DNA follows: TGTGCCAGCAGCGCGGGACCGCCTGATCGGGCCATATATTTT.

The table lists this clonotype with a few counts. This chain connects TRBV12-3 or TRBV12-4 to TRBJ2-1, with D unclear. This CDR3 has 12 amino acids. Trimming took 8 bases from V and 7 from J, leaving 12 bases between them. The CDR3 loop reads CASPSVGNEQFF. The CDR3 DNA sequence: TGTGCCAGCCCAAGCGTGGGGAATGAGCAGTTCTTC.

The gene calls are TRBV4-1 and TRBJ2-5, with a tentative D call TRBD1 (6 bases). The CDR3 is 14 amino acids. CDR1 and CDR2 (germline): MGHRA, YSYEKL. The ends were cut back, 4 bases at V and 0 bases at J, with 9 bases in the middle. CDR3 protein: CASSLQGYQETQYF. Written as DNA, the CDR3 is TGCGCCAGCAGCCTGCAGGGGTACCAAGAGACCCAGTACTTC.

The genes are TRBV15 and TRBJ2-1; 8 bases fit TRBD2. The trim removed 2 bases at V and 4 bases at J, leaving 7 bases unmatched. Germline V gene sequence: CDR1 LNHNV, CDR2 YYDKDF (reference sequence). CDR3 length equals 16 residues. The CDR3 is CATSRTTSAFYNEQFF. CDR3 sequence (DNA): TGTGCCACCAGCAGAACGACTAGCGCCTTTTACAATGAGCAGTTCTTC.

This clonotype was counted a few times. The gene calls are TRBV20-1 and TRBJ2-1, with 7 bases matching TRBD2. The trim removed 3 bases at V and 3 bases at J, leaving 5 bases unmatched. Germline V gives CDR1 DFQATT, CDR2 SNEGSKA (reference sequence). The CDR3 covers 14 residues. The CDR3 loop reads CSARGGSFYNEQFF. CDR3 nucleotides: TGCAGTGCTAGGGGGGGGTCCTTCTACAATGAGCAGTTCTTC.

The chain uses TRBV12-3 or TRBV12-4 and TRBJ1-5; D possibly corresponds to TRBD1 (6 bases). CDR3 length: 14 amino acids. The V end was cut by 1 base, the J end by 6 bases, with 10 bases between. This CDR3 reads CASSLGQGPQPQHF. CDR3 DNA sequence: TGTGCCAGCAGTTTAGGTCAGGGGCCTCAGCCCCAGCATTTT.

The genes are TRBV4-1 and TRBJ2-1; 16 positions agree with TRBD2. J lost 8 bases, V lost 4 bases, and 14 bases had no gene match. CDR3 length equals 19 residues. CDR1 and CDR2 from the germline V gene are MGHRA and YSYEKL. The CDR3 nucleotides are TGCGCCAGCAGCCCCTCGGGACTAGCGGGGGGGCGTAGAGGTGATGAGCAGTTCTTC. Translating it yields CASSPSGLAGGRRGDEQFF.

This clonotype has a handful of counts. The chain carries TRBV5-4 and TRBJ2-1; 9 nucleotides line up with TRBD2. CDR1 is SGHNT and CDR2 is YYREEE in the germline V gene (reference sequence). The CDR3 sequence is 14 residues long. V dropped 0 bases and J dropped 10; count of bases not matched to a gene: 5. CDR3 nucleotides: TGTGCCAGCAGCTTGGTGCTAGCGGGACACGAGCAGTTCTTC. Amino acids: CASSLVLAGHEQFF.

Concerning this clonotype: The missing conserved phenylalanine or tryptophan at the end of this CDR3 makes a read error likely. The V and J genes are TRBV7-9 and TRBJ2-7; the D gene is possibly TRBD1 (6 bases). This CDR3 has 13 amino acids. Germline assignment: CDR1 SEHNR and CDR2 FQNEAQ (reference sequence). The CDR3 sequence: CASSLSGGYGQYL. Here the CDR3 DNA reads TGTGCCAGCAGCTTAAGTGGGGGCTACGGGCAGTACCTC.

This chain uses TRBV2 with TRBJ2-7; D remains unclear. The germline CDR1 and CDR2 sequences are SNHLY and FYNNEI. Trimming took 6 bases from V and 5 from J, leaving 5 bases between them. The CDR3 consists of 10 residues. In DNA, the CDR3 is TGTGCCAGCAGGGGAAACGAGCAGTACTTC. Translating it yields CASRGNEQYF. Complete variable domain (other parts from reference TRBV2 and TRBJ2-7): EPEVTQTPSHQVTQMGQEVILRCVPISNHLYFYWYRQILGQKVEFLVSFYNNEISEKSEIFDDQFSVERPDGSNFTLKIRSTKLEDSAMYFCASRGNEQYFGPGTRLTVT.

This chain uses TRBV5-1 with TRBJ2-1; 11 bases line up with TRBD2. CDR1 is SGHRS and CDR2 is YFSETQ in the germline V gene. The CDR3 is 17 residues long. V lost 4 bases, J lost 2 bases, and 8 bases stayed unmatched. In DNA, the CDR3 is TGCGCCAGCAGCAAAACCCCGGGACTAGCGGCCTACAATGAGCAGTTCTTC. This codes for CASSKTPGLAAYNEQFF. The variable domain in full, completed from reference TRBV5-1 and TRBJ2-1, reads KAGVTQTPRYLIKTRGQQVTLSCSPISGHRSVSWYQQTPGQGLQFLFEYFSETQRNKGNFPGRFSGRQFSNSRSEMNVSTLELGDSALYLCASSKTPGLAAYNEQFFGPGTRLTVL.

The J gene is TRBJ2-5, the V gene TRBV5-4, with D maybe TRBD2 (6 bases). V lost 3 bases and J 5 bases, leaving 17 bases between the germline ends. CDR1 and CDR2 from the germline V gene are SGHNT and YYREEE (reference sequence). The CDR3 spans 15 residues. CDR3 protein: CASSSPGGDRETQYF. Here the CDR3 DNA reads TGTGCCAGCAGCTCTCCCGGCGGGGATCGGGAGACCCAGTACTTC.

The J gene is TRBJ2-7, the V gene TRBV10-3; 10 nucleotides agree with TRBD2. V gave up 4 bases and J gave up 4 bases; unmatched junction bases: 4. The CDR3 contains 14 residues. Germline V gives CDR1 ENHRY, CDR2 SYGVKD. Here the CDR3 reads CAISALAGVYEQYV. For the CDR3, the DNA is TGTGCCATCAGTGCCCTAGCGGGAGTTTACGAGCAGTACGTC.

In its sample, this clonotype was seen a few times. The genes are TRBV7-9 and TRBJ1-1; D is unresolved. From germline, CDR1 is SEHNR and CDR2 FQNEAQ (reference sequence). The CDR3 sequence is 13 residues long. V gave up 3 bases and J gave up 1 base, with 6 bases separating them. The chain's CDR3 is CASSFTTNTEAFF. The CDR3 DNA follows: TGTGCCAGCAGCTTCACAACGAACACTGAAGCTTTCTTT. The whole variable domain, remainder taken from reference TRBV7-9 and TRBJ1-1, is DTGVSQNPRHKITKRGQNVTFRCDPISEHNRLYWYRQTLGQGPEFLTYFQNEAQLEKSRLLSDRFSAERPKGSFSTLEIQRTEQGDSAMYLCASSFTTNTEAFFGQGTRLTVV.